A single sample gave rise to the 28 T cell receptor beta chains below, sequenced in a study of T cell responses to AZD1222 COVID-19 vaccine. Generated by immunoSEQ multiplex PCR, the TCRdb table keeps only in-frame clones and is missing some. The profile shows about 180,000 clones, roughly 92% of them singletons. The material was peripheral blood, obtained 28 days after the second AZD1222 dose. Receptor source: an adult who received the AZD1222 COVID-19 vaccine.

This clone was seen once. This chain links TRBV12-3 or TRBV12-4 with TRBJ2-1; D not certain. V was pared by 0 bases and J by 9 bases, with 9 bases between. This CDR3 is 13 amino acids long. CDR3 coding DNA: TGTGCCAGCAGTTTAGCTGGGTATGGTGAGCAGTTCTTC. Translation gives CASSLAGYGEQFF.

The chain combines TRBV7-9 with TRBJ1-1; TRBD1 matches 11 bases. V shed 4 bases, J shed 4 bases, and the junction held 5 bases outside the gene matches. This CDR3 has 15 residues. The V gene's germline CDR1 is SEHNR and CDR2 FQNEAQ (reference sequence). In DNA form, the CDR3 reads TGTGCCAGCAGCTCGGACAGGGGGCGATTCACTGAAGCTTTCTTT. Protein: CASSSDRGRFTEAFF. The full variable domain, with the rest looked up from reference TRBV7-9 and TRBJ1-1, is DTGVSQNPRHKITKRGQNVTFRCDPISEHNRLYWYRQTLGQGPEFLTYFQNEAQLEKSRLLSDRFSAERPKGSFSTLEIQRTEQGDSAMYLCASSSDRGRFTEAFFGQGTRLTVV.

The chain employs TRBV6-6 and TRBJ1-4; D is unclear. V gave up 5 bases and J gave up 8 bases, with 15 bases separating them. The CDR3 runs to 14 residues. Germline V lookup: CDR1 MNHNY, CDR2 SVGAGI (reference sequence). The CDR3 loop reads CASSRKLRWEKLFF. In nucleotides, the CDR3 is TGTGCCAGCAGTCGAAAACTTAGATGGGAAAAACTGTTTTTT.

V usage is TRBV7-7 and J usage is TRBJ1-1; D might be TRBD1 (6 bases). V lost 1 base and J lost 5, with 8 bases in between. CDR1 and CDR2 from the germline V gene are SSHAT and FNYEAQ (reference sequence). The length of the CDR3 is 13 residues. CDR3 sequence reads: CASSLGQATEAFF. CDR3 nucleotides: TGTGCCAGCAGCTTAGGACAGGCGACTGAAGCTTTCTTT.

This clone was observed a single time. The V call is TRBV15, the J call TRBJ1-4, with D maybe TRBD1 (5 bases). The germline CDR1 and CDR2 sequences are LNHNV and YYDKDF (reference sequence). The CDR3 totals 16 residues. V was shortened by 3 bases and J by 6 bases, with 17 bases between the two germline ends. CDR3 nucleotide sequence: TGTGCCACCAGCAGTGCCACGGGGGGAAAAGATGAAAAACTGTTTTTT. Translating gives CATSSATGGKDEKLFF.

The genes are TRBV27 and TRBJ2-2; 10 bases line up with TRBD1. Germline V lookup: CDR1 MNHEY, CDR2 SMNVEV (reference sequence). This CDR3 comprises 18 residues. V gave up 4 bases and J gave up 3 bases; unmatched junction bases: 11. CDR3 nucleotides: TGTGCCAGCAGTTACTTCCATTGGGGGACAGGGGACACCGGGGAGCTGTTTTTT. It codes for CASSYFHWGTGDTGELFF.

The chain links TRBV4-1 to TRBJ2-7; TRBD1 or TRBD2 may be the D gene (6 bases each). Germline lookup yields CDR1 MGHRA and CDR2 YSYEKL. The length of the CDR3 is 14 residues. V dropped 0 bases and J dropped 6 bases, with 12 bases sitting between them. In nucleotides, the CDR3 is TGCGCCAGCAGCCAAGATCGGGGGCTCGGCGAGCAGTACTTC. It specifies CASSQDRGLGEQYF.

This clone was recorded a few times. The rearrangement joins TRBV2 to TRBJ2-1, with D uncertain. Germline loops: CDR1 SNHLY, CDR2 FYNNEI. The V end lost 3 bases, the J end lost 5 bases, and 5 bases lay between the germline ends. The CDR3 loop spans 12 amino acids. The CDR3 sequence: CASSDTDNEQFF. The CDR3 DNA reads TGTGCCAGCAGTGATACAGACAATGAGCAGTTCTTC.

The chain is built from TRBV7-8 and TRBJ2-5; TRBD1 aligns across 8 bases. The V and J ends lost 3 bases and 5 bases, in that order; junction bases with no gene match: 14. Germline V lookup: CDR1 SGHVS, CDR2 FQNEAQ. The CDR3 is 17 residues long. The CDR3 reads CASSFRPRTRTGETQYF. Here the CDR3 DNA reads TGTGCCAGCAGCTTTCGTCCGCGCACGCGGACAGGGGAGACCCAGTACTTC.

This clone was recorded once. The gene calls are TRBV6-5 and TRBJ1-2; D call uncertain. V dropped 2 bases and J dropped 4 bases, with 14 bases sitting between them. Germline V gene sequence: CDR1 MNHEY, CDR2 SVGAGI. CDR3 length: 15 amino acids. CDR3 region: CASSYPGDDGYGYTF. DNA for the CDR3: TGTGCCAGCAGTTACCCCGGGGATGATGGCTATGGCTACACCTTC.

The rearrangement uses TRBV27 and TRBJ2-3, with no clear D. The V and J ends lost 2 bases and 5 bases respectively, with 14 bases between them. The CDR3 length is 15 residues. Germline CDR1 MNHEY, CDR2 SMNVEV (reference sequence). CDR3 bases: TGTGCCAGCAGTTTAAGTATCCTTGGGCAAGATACGCAGTATTTT. As protein: CASSLSILGQDTQYF.

The chain combines TRBV28 with TRBJ1-6; a weak D match, TRBD1 (5 bases). V lost 2 bases, J lost 8 bases, and 10 bases lay in between. The germline V gene has CDR1 MDHEN and CDR2 SYDVKM. This CDR3 has 14 residues. CDR3 in amino acids: CASSLIQGHSPLHF. CDR3 DNA sequence: TGTGCCAGCAGTTTAATCCAGGGACATTCACCCCTCCACTTT.

J is TRBJ1-4 and V is TRBV5-5; D is unclear. The CDR3 spans 15 residues. Germline CDR1 SGHKS, CDR2 YYEKEE (reference sequence). The V and J ends lost 2 bases and 0 bases respectively, with 8 bases between them. The CDR3 is CASSLGLSTNEKLFF. The CDR3 bases are TGTGCCAGCAGCTTAGGGCTTTCAACTAATGAAAAACTGTTTTTT. Complete variable domain (other parts from reference TRBV5-5 and TRBJ1-4): DAGVTQSPTHLIKTRGQQVTLRCSPISGHKSVSWYQQVLGQGPQFIFQYYEKEERGRGNFPDRFSARQFPNYSSELNVNALLLGDSALYLCASSLGLSTNEKLFFGSGTQLSVL.

The chain has TRBV5-1 and TRBJ2-1; D ambiguous. The ends were cut back, 4 bases at V and 7 bases at J, with 15 bases in the middle. CDR1 SGHRS and CDR2 YFSETQ come from the germline V gene. The CDR3 has 14 amino acids. The CDR3 loop is CASSPPSGANEQFF. CDR3 DNA sequence: TGCGCCAGCAGCCCTCCTTCTGGTGCGAATGAGCAGTTCTTC.

The chain joins TRBV2 to TRBJ1-5, with D uncertain. The CDR3 has 15 amino acids. Looked up from germline, CDR1 is SNHLY and CDR2 is FYNNEI. Trimming removed 3 bases at V and 3 bases at J, with 12 bases between. CDR3 protein: CASSDAGVNNQPQHF. DNA for the CDR3: TGTGCCAGCAGTGACGCCGGGGTTAACAATCAGCCCCAGCATTTT.

The chain joins TRBV29-1 to TRBJ1-1, with TRBD1 matching over 7 bases. Per the germline V gene, CDR1 is SQVTM and CDR2 is ANQGSEA. The CDR3 covers 14 residues. With V trimmed by 8 bases and J by 1 base, 10 bases remained unmatched. This chain's CDR3 is CSSRTGLGNTEAFF. The CDR3 DNA sequence: TGCAGCTCACGGACAGGTCTTGGGAACACTGAAGCTTTCTTT.

The V and J genes are TRBV30 and TRBJ1-3; 8 bases are a match to TRBD1. Trimming took 4 bases from V and 4 from J; bases not matched to a gene: 3. Looked up from germline, CDR1 is GTSNPN and CDR2 is SVGIG (reference sequence). The CDR3 is made up of 13 amino acids. CDR3 nucleotide sequence: TGTGCCTGGATACAGGGGGGCGGAAACACCATATATTTT. Translation gives CAWIQGGGNTIYF.

V gene TRBV30 combines with J gene TRBJ2-2, with a possible D match to TRBD2 (5 bases). In germline, CDR1 is GTSNPN, CDR2 SVGIG (reference sequence). The ends were cut back, 5 bases at V and 4 bases at J, with 5 bases in the middle. CDR3 length equals 11 residues. CDR3 amino acids: CAWAGTGELFF. In DNA form, the CDR3 reads TGTGCCTGGGCGGGCACCGGGGAGCTGTTTTTT.

The V and J genes are TRBV6-1 and TRBJ1-2; 9 bases map to TRBD1. The CDR3 is made up of 17 amino acids. The V gene's germline CDR1 is MNHNS and CDR2 SASEGT. J was trimmed by 3 bases and V by 0 bases; bases with no gene match: 8. CDR3 sequence (DNA): TGTGCCAGCAGTGAAGCGGGACAGGGACTCTTCCACTATGGCTACACCTTC. It specifies CASSEAGQGLFHYGYTF.

On this clone: Other DNA sequences within the sample encode an identical CDR3. The J gene is TRBJ2-1, the V gene TRBV14; D ambiguous. CDR3 size: 16 residues. Germline V CDR1 and CDR2: SGHDN, FVKESK. The V end lost 0 bases, the J end lost 0 bases, and 9 bases lay between the germline ends. CDR3 amino acids: CASSQDETDSYNEQFF. For the CDR3, the DNA is TGTGCCAGCAGCCAAGATGAGACCGACTCCTACAATGAGCAGTTCTTC. The entire variable domain, with the rest obtained from reference TRBV14 and TRBJ2-1, is as follows: EAGVTQFPSHSVIEKGQTVTLRCDPISGHDNLYWYRRVMGKEIKFLLHFVKESKQDESGMPNNRFLAERTGGTYSTLKVQPAELEDSGVYFCASSQDETDSYNEQFFGPGTRLTVL.

This chain uses TRBV7-2 with TRBJ1-2; D possibly corresponds to TRBD1 (5 bases). CDR1 is SGHTA, CDR2 FQGNSA, per germline. Trimming took 1 base from V and 5 from J, leaving 8 bases between them. CDR3 size: 13 residues. CDR3 coding DNA: TGTGCCAGCAGCTTAGTGGACATTTATGGCTACACCTTC. This gives the protein CASSLVDIYGYTF.

This clone was counted once. J is TRBJ1-2 and V is TRBV18; the D gene is possibly TRBD1 (6 bases). Trimming cost V 4 bases and J 4 bases, with 22 bases left between them. This CDR3 is built from 17 residues. The germline CDR1 and CDR2 sequences are KGHSH and LQKENI. This chain's CDR3 is CASSLRTAGVTGYGYTF. The DNA for the CDR3 is TGTGCCAGCTCACTACGAACCGCAGGGGTAACGGGCTATGGCTACACCTTC.

The chain is built from TRBV6-2 or TRBV6-3 and TRBJ1-2; D remains ambiguous. The germline V gene has CDR1 MNHEY and CDR2 SVGEGT. Between the trimmed V and J ends, which lost 5 bases and 6 bases, there was a span of 13 bases. The CDR3 covers 13 residues. The CDR3 DNA sequence: TGTGCCAGCAGTCTTCAAGACATCGATGGCTACACCTTC. It specifies CASSLQDIDGYTF.

This chain links TRBV3-1 (or the pseudogene TRBV3-2) with TRBJ2-3; D is perhaps TRBD1 or TRBD2 (5 bases each). The V end was cut by 2 bases, the J end by 4 bases, with 13 bases between. Germline CDR1 is LGHDT and CDR2 is YNNKEL (reference sequence). This CDR3 has 15 residues. The CDR3 spells CASSQPGMGADTQYF. The DNA for the CDR3 is TGTGCCAGCAGCCAACCCGGGATGGGGGCAGATACGCAGTATTTT.

The chain is built from TRBV19 and TRBJ2-3, with 8 bases aligning to TRBD2. The germline V gene encodes CDR1 LNHDA and CDR2 SQIVND (reference sequence). V lost 8 bases to trimming and J lost 4 bases; unmatched junction nucleotides: 17. The CDR3 has 17 residues. The CDR3 reads CASSPLVWSGSADTQYF. For the CDR3, the DNA is TGTGCCAGTTCTCCACTAGTCTGGAGCGGGAGTGCAGATACGCAGTATTTT.

This clone was seen only once. The chain combines TRBV28 with TRBJ1-5; D not certain. Trimming shortened V by 8 bases and J by 7 bases, and 18 bases separated the two germline ends. This CDR3 spans 14 amino acids. Germline V gene lookup returns CDR1 MDHEN and CDR2 SYDVKM. CDR3 residues: CASGRPGVGQPQHF. The CDR3 DNA reads as TGTGCCAGCGGGCGACCTGGGGTCGGGCAGCCCCAGCATTTT.

The chain carries TRBV5-5 and TRBJ2-5; D remains ambiguous. V lost 6 bases and J lost 2, with 11 bases in between. This CDR3 comprises 13 residues. The germline V gene encodes CDR1 SGHKS and CDR2 YYEKEE (reference sequence). The CDR3 DNA reads TGTGCCAGCACCCCCCCGGTGCAAGAGACCCAGTACTTC. It encodes CASTPPVQETQYF.

The chain joins TRBV29-1 to TRBJ2-5, with TRBD1 matching 7 bases. The CDR3 is 14 residues long. CDR1 and CDR2 (germline): SQVTM, ANQGSEA. V gave up 3 bases and J gave up 5 bases; unmatched junction bases: 9. The CDR3 reads CSVEDRLGMETQYF. The CDR3 nucleotides read TGCAGCGTTGAGGACAGGCTGGGAATGGAGACCCAGTACTTC. Combining the CDR3 with reference TRBV29-1 and TRBJ2-5 gives the whole variable domain SAVISQKPSRDICQRGTSLTIQCQVDSQVTMMFWYRQQPGQSLTLIATANQGSEATYESGFVIDKFPISRPNLTFSTLTVSNMSPEDSSIYLCSVEDRLGMETQYFGPGTRLLVL.